A single sample is the source of the 25 T cell receptor beta chains below, sequenced in a study of blood T cell repertoires in COVID-19. Sequenced by immunoSEQ multiplex PCR; TCRdb stores in-frame clones only, minus some. The sample yields tens of thousands of clones, about nine tenths seen once. Sequencing was carried out using peripheral blood. The receptor set was obtained from a human donor with active COVID-19. The donor label of this sample is uncertain.

V and J are TRBV7-2 and TRBJ2-3; 8 bases are shared with TRBD2. V gave up 1 base and J gave up 3 bases; unmatched junction bases: 12. This CDR3 comprises 18 residues. CDR1 SGHTA and CDR2 FQGNSA come from the germline V gene. CDR3 DNA sequence: TGTGCCAGCAGCTTAGTTGGTTCGAGCGGGAGTCGGACAGATACGCAGTATTTT. It yields the protein CASSLVGSSGSRTDTQYF.

The V gene is TRBV6-1, the J gene TRBJ1-3; the match to TRBD1 covers 10 bases. The CDR3 length is 16 residues. Trimming at V came to 3 bases and at J to 0 bases, leaving 2 bases not matched to a gene. CDR1 is MNHNS, CDR2 SASEGT, per germline. The CDR3 here is CASSEGQGSSGNTIYF. CDR3 DNA: TGTGCCAGCAGTGAGGGACAGGGGAGCTCTGGAAACACCATATATTTT.

The rearrangement links TRBV11-1 to TRBJ2-7; a possible D gene is TRBD1 (6 bases). V shed 7 bases and J shed 3 bases, with 16 bases lying between them. CDR1 is SGHAT and CDR2 is FQDESV in the germline V gene (reference sequence). The CDR3 spans 14 residues. CDR3 DNA: TGTGCCAGCAAATCTACCGGGACAAACTACGAGCAGTACTTC. This encodes CASKSTGTNYEQYF.

The rearrangement joins TRBV10-3 to TRBJ2-1; D is ambiguous. Trimming left V 8 bases short and J 0 bases short, with 8 bases between. CDR1 is ENHRY and CDR2 is SYGVKD in the germline V gene. This CDR3 region has 13 residues. CDR3 coding DNA: TGTGCCATCGGCGGCAGCTCCTACAATGAGCAGTTCTTC. Residues: CAIGGSSYNEQFF.

This rearrangement joins TRBV6-6 to TRBJ2-1; 8 bases map to TRBD2. With 6 bases clipped from V and 5 bases from J, the junction kept 12 bases outside the gene matches. The CDR3 totals 16 residues. CDR1 and CDR2 (germline): MNHNY, SVGAGI (reference sequence). CDR3 sequence: CASRSQRRGVNNEQFF. The CDR3 DNA follows: TGTGCCAGCAGATCCCAGAGGCGGGGGGTCAACAATGAGCAGTTCTTC.

This clone has a single count. This chain joins TRBV5-1 and TRBJ1-1, with a weak D call TRBD1 (5 bases). Trimming shortened V by 4 bases and J by 1 base, and 23 bases separated the two germline ends. Germline lookup yields CDR1 SGHRS and CDR2 YFSETQ. This CDR3 region has 18 residues. The CDR3 nucleotides are TGCGCCAGCAGCATAAGGGGTAACGGGCAGAATTGGAACACTGAAGCTTTCTTT. The encoded protein is CASSIRGNGQNWNTEAFF.

The chain uses TRBV10-1 and TRBJ2-5, with a tentative D call TRBD2 (6 bases). Trimming cost V 3 bases and J 5 bases, with 7 bases left between them. The CDR3 runs 12 residues. Per the germline V gene, CDR1 is WNHNN and CDR2 is SYGVQD (reference sequence). CDR3 nucleotides: TGCGCCAGCAGTGACCGGGGGGAGACCCAGTACTTC. Translation: CASSDRGETQYF.

This clone has only one observation. V gene TRBV27 combines with J gene TRBJ2-7, with TRBD1 matching over 9 bases. The CDR3 contains 14 residues. V lost 5 bases, J lost 4 bases, and 6 bases stayed unmatched. Looked up from germline, CDR1 is MNHEY and CDR2 is SMNVEV (reference sequence). The chain's CDR3 is CASSASGQGYEQYF. Written as DNA, the CDR3 is TGTGCCAGCAGTGCCTCGGGACAGGGTTACGAGCAGTACTTC.

This sequence joins TRBV10-3 and TRBJ1-1; D remains unclear. The CDR3 length is 14 residues. Germline V CDR1 and CDR2: ENHRY, SYGVKD. V was trimmed by 0 bases and J by 0 bases, leaving 5 bases between them. The CDR3 is CAISESFMNTEAFF. CDR3 sequence (DNA): TGTGCCATCAGTGAGTCATTCATGAACACTGAAGCTTTCTTT.

The chain joins TRBV9 to TRBJ2-5; unclear D gene. CDR3 length: 13 residues. The V and J ends lost 0 bases and 3 bases respectively, with 6 bases between them. Per the germline V gene, CDR1 is SGDLS and CDR2 is YYNGEE. DNA for the CDR3: TGTGCCAGCAGCGTAGCTCCGGAAGAGACCCAGTACTTC. The encoded protein is CASSVAPEETQYF. Based on the CDR3 plus reference TRBV9 and TRBJ2-5, the full variable domain is DSGVTQTPKHLITATGQRVTLRCSPRSGDLSVYWYQQSLDQGLQFLIQYYNGEERAKGNILERFSAQQFPDLHSELNLSSLELGDSALYFCASSVAPEETQYFGPGTRLLVL.

The chain joins TRBV24-1 to TRBJ2-2; TRBD2 is a possible D gene (6 bases). Trimming cost V 5 bases and J 5 bases, with 14 bases left between them. The CDR3 loop spans 15 amino acids. Germline values: CDR1 KGHDR, CDR2 SFDVKD. CDR3 residues: CATSAAGRFTGELFF. CDR3 sequence (DNA): TGTGCCACCAGTGCCGCTGGGAGGTTTACCGGGGAGCTGTTTTTT.

The CDR3 spells CASSLVQREGYEQYF. In DNA, the CDR3 is TGTGCCAGCAGTTTAGTCCAGCGGGAGGGTTACGAGCAGTACTTC. This chain uses TRBV27 with TRBJ2-7; 10 positions match TRBD2. The V segment lost 2 bases and the J segment 4 bases; nucleotides outside the gene matches: 5. Looked up from germline, CDR1 is MNHEY and CDR2 is SMNVEV (reference sequence). The CDR3 runs 15 residues.

This sequence joins TRBV4-1 and TRBJ2-1, with TRBD1 matching 10 bases. Per the germline V gene, CDR1 is MGHRA and CDR2 is YSYEKL. The junction had 11 bases not matched to a gene; V was cut back by 0 bases and J by 9 bases. The CDR3 consists of 17 residues. CDR3 residues: CASSQDRIRTGGGEQFF. The CDR3 DNA reads TGCGCCAGCAGCCAAGATCGAATTCGGACAGGGGGAGGTGAGCAGTTCTTC.

This clone came up once. The chain employs TRBV5-4 and TRBJ2-7; D remains ambiguous. CDR1 SGHNT and CDR2 YYREEE come from the germline V gene (reference sequence). This CDR3 region has 12 residues. V shed 1 base and J shed 3 bases, with 5 bases lying between them. CDR3 bases: TGTGCCAGCAGCTTGAACAGCTACGAGCAGTACTTC. Amino acid sequence: CASSLNSYEQYF. The entire variable domain, with the rest obtained from reference TRBV5-4 and TRBJ2-7, is as follows: ETGVTQSPTHLIKTRGQQVTLRCSSQSGHNTVSWYQQALGQGPQFIFQYYREEENGRGNFPPRFSGLQFPNYSSELNVNALELDDSALYLCASSLNSYEQYFGPGTRLTVT.

This clone was seen a handful of times. CDR3 DNA: TGTGCCAGCTCACCACTTACAGGGGCTAATTCACCCCTCCACTTT. This sequence encodes CASSPLTGANSPLHF. The rearrangement links TRBV18 to TRBJ1-6; TRBD1 matches 7 bases. This CDR3 has 15 amino acids. The V segment lost 1 base and the J segment 6 bases; nucleotides outside the gene matches: 3. Germline CDR1 is KGHSH and CDR2 is LQKENI.

The chain is built from TRBV25-1 and TRBJ2-7, with 12 bases lining up with TRBD1. This CDR3 spans 15 amino acids. The germline V gene has CDR1 MGHDK and CDR2 SYGVNS. V lost 5 bases to trimming and J lost 6 bases; unmatched junction nucleotides: 8. DNA of the CDR3: TGTGCCAGCAGTTACCTGGGACAGGGGGCTTCCGAGCAGTACTTC. Amino acids: CASSYLGQGASEQYF.

The chain uses TRBV7-3 and TRBJ2-1; maybe TRBD2 (6 bases). V lost 5 bases and J 4 bases, leaving 18 bases between the germline ends. Germline CDR1 SGHTA, CDR2 FQGTGA. The CDR3 sequence is 16 residues long. The CDR3 DNA reads TGTGCCAGCAGCCCAAGTCCAACGGGAGTATACAATGAGCAGTTCTTC. Amino acids: CASSPSPTGVYNEQFF.

In its sample, this clone is medium-sized. Within the sample, other DNA sequences also encode this same CDR3. The genes are TRBV29-1 and TRBJ1-5; unclear D gene. Per the germline V gene, CDR1 is SQVTM and CDR2 is ANQGSEA. Trimming left V 6 bases short and J 3 bases short, with 12 bases between. The CDR3 length is 13 residues. DNA for the CDR3: TGCAGCGTAAACCTCGGGGTCAATCAGCCCCAGCATTTT. It is translated as CSVNLGVNQPQHF.

The chain couples TRBV5-3 to TRBJ1-2, with a tentative D call TRBD1 (6 bases). TRBV5-3 qualifies as an ORF whose function is uncertain. This CDR3 comprises 13 residues. V was cut by 2 bases and J by 5 bases, with 10 bases left in between. This CDR3 reads CARSFGGRYGYTF. The CDR3 bases are TGTGCCAGAAGCTTTGGGGGCCGATATGGCTACACCTTC.

This clone is medium-sized (0.01 to 0.1%) by share. The chain joins TRBV3-1 (or the pseudogene TRBV3-2) to TRBJ2-7; 9 positions agree with TRBD2. CDR3 length: 18 residues. Trimming at V came to 0 bases and at J to 3 bases, leaving 12 bases not matched to a gene. CDR1 LGHDT and CDR2 YNNKEL come from the germline V gene (reference sequence). CDR3 amino acids: CASSQEVGTSFLLYEQYF. CDR3 DNA sequence: TGTGCCAGCAGCCAAGAAGTCGGGACTAGCTTCCTCCTCTACGAGCAGTACTTC.

The chain is built from TRBV19 and TRBJ1-3, with D tentatively TRBD1 (5 bases). The germline V and J ends were trimmed by 6 bases and 1 base, with 22 bases remaining between them. CDR1 is LNHDA, CDR2 SQIVND, per germline (reference sequence). The CDR3 is 18 residues long. CDR3 residues: CASRSPWGRESSGNTIYF. The CDR3, as DNA: TGTGCCAGTAGGAGCCCGTGGGGGAGGGAGTCTTCTGGAAACACCATATATTTT.

The genes are TRBV28 and TRBJ1-2; TRBD1 matches 7 bases. Germline CDR1 and CDR2: MDHEN and SYDVKM. This CDR3 spans 13 amino acids. After removal of 6 bases from V and 3 bases from J, the junction contained 4 bases not matched to a gene. The CDR3 region is CASSDRDYYGYTF. CDR3 DNA: TGTGCCAGCAGCGACAGGGATTACTATGGCTACACCTTC.

About this clone itself: One junction end does not reproduce the germline sequence, and a read error may be involved. The chain recombines TRBV5-1 with TRBJ2-5; tentatively, D is TRBD2 (6 bases). Germline CDR1 and CDR2: SGHRS and YFSETQ. The CDR3 consists of 15 residues. CDR3 in amino acids: CTSSPGGSVQETQYF. The DNA of the CDR3 is TGCACCAGCAGCCCTGGGGGGTCGGTTCAAGAGACCCAGTACTTC.

The J gene is TRBJ2-7, the V gene TRBV5-4; 10 bases map to TRBD1. The CDR3 contains 15 residues. Germline trimming cut 4 bases from V and 2 bases from J; bases unmatched to any gene: 6. The V gene's germline CDR1 is SGHNT and CDR2 YYREEE (reference sequence). DNA of the CDR3: TGTGCCAGCAGCATAGACAGGGGGCGCCCCTACGAGCAGTACTTC. Translated, it gives CASSIDRGRPYEQYF.

This clone has a handful of counts. The chain has TRBV29-1 and TRBJ2-7, with TRBD1 as a possible D gene (6 bases). Germline loops: CDR1 SQVTM, CDR2 ANQGSEA. Trimming stripped 5 bases from V and 12 bases from J, with 14 bases between. The CDR3 totals 10 residues. Here the CDR3 DNA reads TGCAGCGTTCTAACAGGGACGCTGTACTTC. Encoded protein: CSVLTGTLYF.